What follows describes a single TCR beta chain. As yet, its antigen is unknown. The PCR ran on 60 Vbeta and 13 Jbeta primers. Libraries were prepared by immunoSEQ multiplex PCR; TCRdb keeps only in-frame clonotypes and omits some of them. Among approximately 160,000 clones listed, 77% were seen once. These data are taken from a study of cytomegalovirus exposure and HLA in healthy donors. Study overall: Among about 179 million T cells, an earlier analysis found 117 million unique TCR beta sequences.

J lost 5 bases, V lost 5 bases, and 7 bases had no gene match. Germline lookup yields CDR1 SGHTA and CDR2 FQGNSA. The CDR3 extends over 14 amino acids. Study conclusions and caveats: TCR association rates varied by HLA locus in a later analysis, with DRB1 highest and HLA-C lowest. In a later analysis, TCR beta V- and J-gene trimming was associated with a missense DCLRE1C variant.

Sequenced: PBMCs. The rearrangement links TRBV7-2 to TRBJ2-5; the match to TRBD1 covers 8 bases. The clonotype was recovered from a woman between 40 and 55 years old in good health and CMV-seropositive. The CDR3 DNA sequence: TGTGCCAGCAGCCCTCAGGGGGCGAGCGAGACCCAGTACTTC. Residues: CASSPQGASETQYF. Full variable domain (remainder filled in from reference TRBV7-2 and TRBJ2-5): GAGVSQSPSNKVTEKGKDVELRCDPISGHTALYWYRQSLGQGLEFLIYFQGNSAPDKSGLPSDRFSAERTGGSVSTLTIQRTQQEDSAVYLCASSPQGASETQYFGPGTRLLVL.